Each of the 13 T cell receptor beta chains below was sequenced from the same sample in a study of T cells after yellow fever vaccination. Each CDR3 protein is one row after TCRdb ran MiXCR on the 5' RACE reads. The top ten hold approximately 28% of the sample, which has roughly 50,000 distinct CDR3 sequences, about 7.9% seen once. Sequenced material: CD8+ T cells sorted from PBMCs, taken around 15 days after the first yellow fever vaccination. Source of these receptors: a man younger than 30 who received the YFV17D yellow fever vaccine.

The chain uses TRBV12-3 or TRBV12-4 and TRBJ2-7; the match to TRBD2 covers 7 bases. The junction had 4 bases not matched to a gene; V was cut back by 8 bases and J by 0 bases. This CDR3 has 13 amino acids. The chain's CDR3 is CASRGVGSYEQYF. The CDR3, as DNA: TGTGCCAGCCGGGGGGTGGGCTCCTACGAGCAGTACTTC.

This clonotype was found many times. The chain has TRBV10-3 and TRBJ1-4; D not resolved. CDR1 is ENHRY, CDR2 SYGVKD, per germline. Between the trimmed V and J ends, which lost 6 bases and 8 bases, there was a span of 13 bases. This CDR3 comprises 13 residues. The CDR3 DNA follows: TGTGCCATCAGGCCGGGAACGGGGGAAAAACTGTTTTTT. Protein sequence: CAIRPGTGEKLFF.

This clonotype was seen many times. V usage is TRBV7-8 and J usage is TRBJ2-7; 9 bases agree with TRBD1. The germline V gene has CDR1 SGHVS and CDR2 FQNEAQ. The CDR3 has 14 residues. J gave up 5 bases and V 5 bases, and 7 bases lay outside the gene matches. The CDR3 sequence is CASSARDRVNEQYF. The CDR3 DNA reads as TGTGCCAGCAGCGCCCGGGACAGGGTCAACGAGCAGTACTTC.

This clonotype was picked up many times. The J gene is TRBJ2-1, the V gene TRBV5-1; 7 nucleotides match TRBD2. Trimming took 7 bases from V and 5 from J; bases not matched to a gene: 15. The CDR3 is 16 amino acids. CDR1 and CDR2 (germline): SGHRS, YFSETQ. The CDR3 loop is CASWRGLAGLNNEQFF. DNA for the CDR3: TGCGCCAGCTGGAGGGGATTAGCGGGTCTGAACAATGAGCAGTTCTTC. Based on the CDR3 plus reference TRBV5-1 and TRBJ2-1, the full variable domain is KAGVTQTPRYLIKTRGQQVTLSCSPISGHRSVSWYQQTPGQGLQFLFEYFSETQRNKGNFPGRFSGRQFSNSRSEMNVSTLELGDSALYLCASWRGLAGLNNEQFFGPGTRLTVL.

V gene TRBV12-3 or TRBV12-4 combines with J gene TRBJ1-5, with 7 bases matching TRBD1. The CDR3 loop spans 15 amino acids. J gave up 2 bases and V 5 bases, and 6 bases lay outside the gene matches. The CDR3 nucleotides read TGTGCCAGCAGTCAGGGGGGGATCGGCAATCAGCCCCAGCATTTT. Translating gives CASSQGGIGNQPQHF.

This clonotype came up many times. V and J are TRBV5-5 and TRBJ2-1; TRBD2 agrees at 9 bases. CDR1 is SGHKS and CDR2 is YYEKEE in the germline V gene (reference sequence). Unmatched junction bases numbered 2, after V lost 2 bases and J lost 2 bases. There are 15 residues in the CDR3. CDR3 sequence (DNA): TGTGCCAGCAGCTTTAGCGGGGGACCCTACAATGAGCAGTTCTTC. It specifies CASSFSGGPYNEQFF.

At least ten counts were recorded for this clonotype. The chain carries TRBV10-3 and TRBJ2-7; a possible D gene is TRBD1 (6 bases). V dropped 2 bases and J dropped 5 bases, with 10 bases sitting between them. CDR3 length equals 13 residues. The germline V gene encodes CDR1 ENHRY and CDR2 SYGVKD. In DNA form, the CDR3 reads TGTGCCATCAGTGAGGTGGGGGCCGACGAGCAGTACGTC. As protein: CAISEVGADEQYV.

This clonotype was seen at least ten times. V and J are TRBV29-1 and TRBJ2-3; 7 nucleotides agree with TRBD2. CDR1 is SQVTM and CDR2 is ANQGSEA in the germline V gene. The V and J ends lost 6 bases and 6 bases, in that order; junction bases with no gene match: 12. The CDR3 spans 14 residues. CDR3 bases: TGCAGCGTGGTCATGTTGACGGGAGGCGATACGCAGTATTTT. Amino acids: CSVVMLTGGDTQYF.

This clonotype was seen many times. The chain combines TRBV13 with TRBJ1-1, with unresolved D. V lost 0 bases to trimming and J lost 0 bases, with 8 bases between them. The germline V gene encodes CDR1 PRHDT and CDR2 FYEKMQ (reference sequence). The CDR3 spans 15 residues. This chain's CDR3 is CASSLGRGVNTEAFF. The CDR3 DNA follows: TGTGCCAGCAGCTTAGGTAGAGGAGTGAACACTGAAGCTTTCTTT.

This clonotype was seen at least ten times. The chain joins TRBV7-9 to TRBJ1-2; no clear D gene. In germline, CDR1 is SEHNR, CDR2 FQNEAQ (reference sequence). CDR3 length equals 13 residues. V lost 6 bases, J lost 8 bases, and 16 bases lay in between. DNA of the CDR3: TGTGCCAGCAGAGGGAACCCCCAGAACGGCTACACCTTC. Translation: CASRGNPQNGYTF.

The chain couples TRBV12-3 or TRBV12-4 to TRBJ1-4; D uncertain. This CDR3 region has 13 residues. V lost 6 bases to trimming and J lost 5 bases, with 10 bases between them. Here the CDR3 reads CASRVGGNEKLFF. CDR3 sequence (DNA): TGTGCCAGCAGGGTGGGAGGGAATGAAAAACTGTTTTTT.

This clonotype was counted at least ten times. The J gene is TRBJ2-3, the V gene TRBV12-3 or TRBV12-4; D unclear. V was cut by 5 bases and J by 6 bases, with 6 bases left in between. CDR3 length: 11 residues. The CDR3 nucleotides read TGTGCCAGCAGTGTAGTGGATACGCAGTATTTT. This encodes CASSVVDTQYF.

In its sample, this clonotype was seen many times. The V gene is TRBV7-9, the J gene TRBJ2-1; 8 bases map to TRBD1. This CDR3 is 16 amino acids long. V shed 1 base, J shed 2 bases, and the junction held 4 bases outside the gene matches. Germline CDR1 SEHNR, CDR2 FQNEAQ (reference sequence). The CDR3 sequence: CASSLGRTGPYNEQFF. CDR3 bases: TGTGCCAGCAGCTTAGGGAGGACAGGGCCCTACAATGAGCAGTTCTTC.